These T cell receptor beta chains were read from a single sample in a study of T-cell memory formation after mild COVID-19. Via MiXCR, TCRdb re-called the 5' RACE reads, giving one row per CDR3 protein. This table holds about 310,000 distinct CDR3 sequences, less than 20% found once. Sequenced material: PBMCs or a T cell subset sorted from them (not recorded which). These receptor sequences come from a man younger than 30 who had mild COVID-19 (a few samples of this study predate the infection). Cell type and time point are not known. CDR3s include the opening cysteine and the closing phenylalanine or tryptophan. D genes are given only for firm matches. Size is omitted from some rows. Given values are once, few, many or a class for expanded clones.

CDR3aa: CASSARTGSNQPQHF; CDR3nt: TGTGCCAGCAGCGCACGGACAGGGAGCAATCAGCCCCAGCATTTT; abundance: .; d_gene: TRBD1; j_gene: TRBJ1-5; v_gene: TRBV12-3/TRBV12-4
CDR3aa: CASTPGAANTEAFF; CDR3nt: TGTGCCAGCACCCCTGGGGCGGCGAACACTGAAGCTTTCTTT; abundance: few; d_gene: .; j_gene: TRBJ1-1; v_gene: TRBV12-3/TRBV12-4
CDR3aa: CATSAFREATDTQYF; CDR3nt: TGTGCCACCAGCGCATTCAGGGAAGCCACAGATACGCAGTATTTT; abundance: .; d_gene: .; j_gene: TRBJ2-3; v_gene: TRBV15
CDR3aa: CAITRATGREQFF; CDR3nt: TGTGCCATCACCAGAGCGACAGGGAGGGAGCAGTTCTTC; abundance: few; d_gene: .; j_gene: TRBJ2-1; v_gene: TRBV10-3
CDR3aa: CASSLATPSYEQYF; CDR3nt: TGCGCCAGCAGCTTGGCCACTCCATCCTACGAGCAGTACTTC; abundance: .; d_gene: .; j_gene: TRBJ2-7; v_gene: TRBV5-1
CDR3aa: CASTPGGNTGELFF; CDR3nt: TGCGCCAGCACCCCGGGGGGGAACACCGGGGAGCTGTTTTTT; abundance: few; d_gene: TRBD2; j_gene: TRBJ2-2; v_gene: TRBV5-1
CDR3aa: CAISESAQTNTEAFF; CDR3nt: TGTGCCATCAGTGAGTCAGCCCAGACGAACACTGAAGCTTTCTTT; abundance: few; d_gene: .; j_gene: TRBJ1-1; v_gene: TRBV10-3
CDR3aa: CASSPNRGFSTDTQYF; CDR3nt: TGCGCCAGCAGTCCAAACAGGGGGTTTAGCACAGATACGCAGTATTTT; abundance: .; d_gene: TRBD1; j_gene: TRBJ2-3; v_gene: TRBV5-1
CDR3aa: CASSQETGAGNQPQHF; CDR3nt: TGCGCCAGCAGCCAAGAGACCGGGGCAGGCAATCAGCCCCAGCATTTT; abundance: few; d_gene: .; j_gene: TRBJ1-5; v_gene: TRBV4-3
CDR3aa: CASSLSRANSPLHF; CDR3nt: TGTGCCAGCAGTTTATCCAGGGCAAATTCACCCCTCCACTTT; abundance: .; d_gene: .; j_gene: TRBJ1-6; v_gene: TRBV27
CDR3aa: CASSLTSGVNEQFF; CDR3nt: TGTGCCAGCAGTTTAACTAGCGGGGTGAATGAGCAGTTCTTC; abundance: .; d_gene: TRBD2; j_gene: TRBJ2-1; v_gene: TRBV6-5
CDR3aa: CASSLGRGITDTQYF; CDR3nt: TGTGCCAGCAGTTTGGGGCGGGGGATCACAGATACGCAGTATTTT; abundance: .; d_gene: TRBD2; j_gene: TRBJ2-3; v_gene: TRBV12-3/TRBV12-4
CDR3aa: CASSFRGSQTQYF; CDR3nt: TGTGCCAGCAGTTTTCGGGGCAGCCAGACCCAGTACTTC; abundance: .; d_gene: .; j_gene: TRBJ2-5; v_gene: TRBV12-3/TRBV12-4
CDR3aa: CASSLTAVYEQYF; CDR3nt: TGTGCCAGCAGTTTAACGGCGGTCTACGAGCAGTACTTC; abundance: few; d_gene: .; j_gene: TRBJ2-7; v_gene: TRBV12-3/TRBV12-4
CDR3aa: CASTALRPSAGLAGVETQYF; CDR3nt: TGTGCCAGCACCGCCCTCCGCCCGTCGGCGGGACTAGCGGGGGTAGAGACCCAGTACTTC; abundance: few; d_gene: TRBD2; j_gene: TRBJ2-5; v_gene: TRBV27
CDR3aa: CASSSGLSGEQYF; CDR3nt: TGTGCCAGCAGCTCTGGACTGTCCGGCGAGCAGTACTTC; abundance: .; d_gene: .; j_gene: TRBJ2-7; v_gene: TRBV7-9
CDR3aa: CASSLTVATNEKLFF; CDR3nt: TGTGCCAGCAGCTTAACGGTTGCAACTAATGAAAAACTGTTTTTT; abundance: once; d_gene: .; j_gene: TRBJ1-4; v_gene: TRBV7-6
CDR3aa: CASSPDRVGNEPQHF; CDR3nt: TGTGCCAGCAGCCCTGACAGGGTTGGGAATGAGCCCCAGCATTTT; abundance: .; d_gene: TRBD1; j_gene: TRBJ1-5; v_gene: TRBV2
CDR3aa: CASSQESYNEQFF; CDR3nt: TGCGCCAGCAGCCAAGAGTCCTACAATGAGCAGTTCTTC; abundance: .; d_gene: .; j_gene: TRBJ2-1; v_gene: TRBV4-3
CDR3aa: CASSLESGGLYEKLFF; CDR3nt: TGCGCCAGCAGCTTGGAATCAGGGGGACTTTATGAAAAACTGTTTTTT; abundance: .; d_gene: TRBD1; j_gene: TRBJ1-4; v_gene: TRBV5-1
CDR3aa: CAWGVSYEQYF; CDR3nt: TGTGCCTGGGGCGTCTCATACGAGCAGTACTTC; abundance: .; d_gene: .; j_gene: TRBJ2-7; v_gene: TRBV30
CDR3aa: CASSPPFEATDTQYF; CDR3nt: TGTGCCAGCAGTCCCCCGTTTGAGGCTACCGATACGCAGTATTTT; abundance: .; d_gene: .; j_gene: TRBJ2-3; v_gene: TRBV28
CDR3aa: CSARGDTIYNQPQHF; CDR3nt: TGCAGTGCTAGGGGGGACACCATTTACAATCAGCCCCAGCATTTT; abundance: .; d_gene: .; j_gene: TRBJ1-5; v_gene: TRBV20-1
CDR3aa: CSAGTPGTDTQYF; CDR3nt: TGCAGTGCTGGGACACCTGGGACAGATACGCAGTATTTT; abundance: .; d_gene: .; j_gene: TRBJ2-3; v_gene: TRBV20-1
CDR3aa: CASSMGTDTSTDTQYF; CDR3nt: TGTGCCAGTAGTATGGGGACAGATACTAGCACAGATACGCAGTATTTT; abundance: .; d_gene: TRBD1; j_gene: TRBJ2-3; v_gene: TRBV19